Following are 30 T cell receptor beta chains from one sample sequenced in a study of blood T cell repertoires in COVID-19. Measured with immunoSEQ multiplex PCR; TCRdb has only the in-frame clones, and not every one. The sample yields some 130,000 clones, 79% seen once. Sequences were obtained from peripheral blood. These receptor sequences come from a woman aged 80 or over with acute or convalescent COVID-19.

Details on this clone: A read error may account for a junction end that differs from germline. The chain recombines TRBV27 with TRBJ2-5, with D perhaps matching TRBD2 (6 bases). The germline V gene has CDR1 MNHEY and CDR2 SMNVEV (reference sequence). This CDR3 is 13 amino acids long. DNA of the CDR3: TGTGCCAGCAAACCCTATGGGGGGACCGACCTCCACTTC. As protein: CASKPYGGTDLHF.

The chain joins TRBV7-2 to TRBJ2-1, with TRBD2 matching over 13 bases. The CDR3 is made up of 16 amino acids. Germline loops: CDR1 SGHTA, CDR2 FQGNSA. The junction had 6 bases not matched to a gene; V was cut back by 4 bases and J by 6 bases. The CDR3 spells CASSSLAGGPGNEQFF. The CDR3 nucleotides read TGTGCCAGCAGCTCACTAGCGGGGGGGCCCGGCAATGAGCAGTTCTTC.

The chain carries TRBV3-1 (or the pseudogene TRBV3-2) and TRBJ2-4; D ambiguous. Trimming removed 0 bases from V and 0 bases from J, with 6 bases in between. CDR1 is LGHDT and CDR2 is YNNKEL in the germline V gene (reference sequence). The CDR3 is made up of 15 amino acids. The CDR3 here is CASSQELLAKNIQYF. The DNA of the CDR3 is TGTGCCAGCAGCCAAGAACTGCTAGCCAAAAACATTCAGTACTTC.

This clone was seen more than once but under ten times. The chain has TRBV2 and TRBJ1-1; 8 bases match TRBD1. Unmatched junction bases numbered 5, after V lost 6 bases and J lost 5 bases. This CDR3 comprises 13 residues. In germline, CDR1 is SNHLY, CDR2 FYNNEI. The CDR3 loop reads CASRTGVHTEAFF. The CDR3 coding sequence is TGTGCCAGCAGGACAGGGGTTCATACTGAAGCTTTCTTT.

The rearrangement links TRBV19 to TRBJ1-1; 7 bases align to TRBD1. Germline V CDR1 and CDR2: LNHDA, SQIVND (reference sequence). The CDR3 is 17 amino acids. Trimming removed 2 bases from V and 1 base from J; junction bases left unmatched: 10. CDR3 DNA: TGTGCCAGTAGTATACGAGGGGGCGACGGAGAGAACACTGAAGCTTTCTTT. Encoded protein: CASSIRGGDGENTEAFF.

The chain couples TRBV30 to TRBJ2-7; 8 nucleotides agree with TRBD1. The V segment lost 1 base and the J segment 3 bases; nucleotides outside the gene matches: 5. This CDR3 region has 14 residues. CDR1 and CDR2 from the germline V gene are GTSNPN and SVGIG (reference sequence). CDR3 protein: CAWSEGTGLYEQYF. The CDR3, as DNA: TGTGCCTGGAGTGAGGGGACAGGCCTCTACGAGCAGTACTTC.

The J gene is TRBJ2-1, the V gene TRBV30, with 8 bases that match TRBD1. Germline trimming cut 1 base from V and 5 bases from J; bases unmatched to any gene: 7. The CDR3 length is 15 residues. Germline CDR1 GTSNPN, CDR2 SVGIG (reference sequence). The DNA of the CDR3 is TGTGCCTGGAGTGATGACAGGGGCGCTGACAATGAGCAGTTCTTC. Its translation is CAWSDDRGADNEQFF.

The chain links TRBV7-2 to TRBJ2-5; 9 positions match TRBD2. J was trimmed by 5 bases and V by 5 bases; bases with no gene match: 6. The length of the CDR3 is 14 residues. Germline V gives CDR1 SGHTA, CDR2 FQGNSA. CDR3 amino acids: CASSPQRGDETQYF. The CDR3 DNA reads as TGTGCCAGCAGCCCCCAGCGGGGGGATGAGACCCAGTACTTC.

The V call is TRBV6-6, the J call TRBJ1-1; perhaps TRBD1 as D (5 bases). This CDR3 is 14 amino acids long. The germline V gene has CDR1 MNHNY and CDR2 SVGAGI (reference sequence). V was clipped by 0 bases and J by 4 bases, with 9 bases between them. Here the CDR3 DNA reads TGTGCCAGCAGTTACTCGATGACAGTCACTGAAGCTTTCTTT. Its protein product is CASSYSMTVTEAFF.

This clone was recorded a few times. The chain joins TRBV6-2 or TRBV6-3 to TRBJ1-5; D unresolved. The CDR3 is made up of 13 amino acids. The germline V gene has CDR1 MNHEY and CDR2 SVGEGT. V was cut by 6 bases and J by 5 bases, with 11 bases left in between. Here the CDR3 DNA reads TGTGCCAGCAGCGATGGGCCATATCAGCCCCAGCATTTT. The encoded protein is CASSDGPYQPQHF.

This chain joins TRBV2 and TRBJ1-1; no clear D gene. This CDR3 is 14 amino acids long. Germline CDR1 reads SNHLY; CDR2 reads FYNNEI. The V and J ends lost 3 bases and 3 bases respectively, with 11 bases between them. As DNA, the CDR3 is TGTGCCAGCAGTGATCAGGAGGGCTACACTGAAGCTTTCTTT. Amino acids: CASSDQEGYTEAFF.

The V and J genes are TRBV5-5 and TRBJ2-5; 11 positions agree with TRBD2. This CDR3 has 15 residues. From germline, CDR1 is SGHKS and CDR2 YYEKEE (reference sequence). Unmatched junction bases numbered 3, after V lost 0 bases and J lost 5 bases. CDR3 DNA: TGTGCCAGCAGCTTGGTTTCTAGCGGGGGGGAGACCCAGTACTTC. It codes for CASSLVSSGGETQYF.

This clone occurred a few times. This chain links TRBV7-8 with TRBJ2-1, with 10 bases lining up with TRBD2. Germline CDR1 and CDR2: SGHVS and FQNEAQ. The V and J ends lost 0 bases and 7 bases, in that order; junction bases with no gene match: 9. The CDR3 length is 17 residues. Written as DNA, the CDR3 is TGTGCCAGCAGCTTAGCGCCCCCAGCGGGAGGGCCGAATGAGCAGTTCTTC. It specifies CASSLAPPAGGPNEQFF.

The chain combines TRBV2 with TRBJ2-3; 10 bases are shared with TRBD1. The V gene's germline CDR1 is SNHLY and CDR2 FYNNEI. The CDR3 is 18 residues long. V lost 0 bases to trimming and J lost 2 bases; unmatched junction nucleotides: 8. CDR3 sequence (DNA): TGTGCCAGCAGTGAAGCGCGGCCGGGACAGGGGATCACAGATACGCAGTATTTT. Translation gives CASSEARPGQGITDTQYF.

The chain links TRBV7-3 to TRBJ1-2; possible D gene TRBD1, 5 bases. Germline V gene data show CDR1 as SGHTA and CDR2 as FQGTGA. There are 13 residues in the CDR3. Between the trimmed V and J ends, which lost 5 bases and 8 bases, there was a span of 15 bases. The CDR3 sequence is CASSPNGEGGYTF. The CDR3 DNA is TGTGCCAGCAGCCCAAACGGGGAGGGGGGCTACACCTTC.

This clone was seen just once. The V gene is TRBV28, the J gene TRBJ2-7; TRBD2 is a possible D gene (5 bases). In germline, CDR1 is MDHEN, CDR2 SYDVKM. V lost 2 bases, J lost 8 bases, and 10 bases lay in between. This CDR3 is built from 12 residues. CDR3 coding DNA: TGTGCCAGCAGTTTACAGGACTCTAAGCAGTACTTC. Its translation is CASSLQDSKQYF.

The count of this clone is one. This sequence joins TRBV9 and TRBJ1-5; TRBD1 agrees at 9 bases. CDR3 length: 14 amino acids. The germline CDR1 and CDR2 sequences are SGDLS and YYNGEE. Losses at the gene ends were 3 bases for V and 7 bases for J; bases not matched to a gene: 5. The CDR3 nucleotides are TGTGCCAGCAGCGCCCAGGGACAGGGCCAGCCCCAGCATTTT. Its protein is CASSAQGQGQPQHF.

This rearrangement joins TRBV5-1 to TRBJ1-3; 9 nucleotides agree with TRBD1. This CDR3 is 14 amino acids long. Germline values: CDR1 SGHRS, CDR2 YFSETQ. V gave up 2 bases and J gave up 6 bases; unmatched junction bases: 3. The CDR3 DNA reads TGCGCCAGCAGCTTACAGGGGGCTATAAACACCATATATTTT. Protein: CASSLQGAINTIYF.

The rearrangement joins TRBV25-1 to TRBJ1-1, with a weak D call TRBD1 (5 bases). The ends were cut back, 7 bases at V and 5 bases at J, with 17 bases in the middle. This CDR3 comprises 14 residues. Germline CDR1 MGHDK, CDR2 SYGVNS. CDR3 in amino acids: CASIGGGWGTEAFF. DNA for the CDR3: TGTGCCAGCATCGGGGGAGGATGGGGGACTGAAGCTTTCTTT.

The V call is TRBV9, the J call TRBJ2-7, with 7 nucleotides matching TRBD1. Germline CDR1 SGDLS, CDR2 YYNGEE. The V and J ends lost 4 bases and 3 bases, in that order; junction bases with no gene match: 10. The CDR3 loop spans 15 amino acids. Written as DNA, the CDR3 is TGTGCCAGCAGCTCGAGCCCCTGGGACAGCTACGAGCAGTACTTC. Amino acids: CASSSSPWDSYEQYF.

There are a few counts of this clone. The V call is TRBV5-1, the J call TRBJ1-2, with TRBD1 matching over 7 bases. Germline CDR1 and CDR2: SGHRS and YFSETQ. The CDR3 is made up of 12 amino acids. V was clipped by 4 bases and J by 10 bases; unmatched bases: 7. Here the CDR3 DNA reads TGCGCCAGCAGCCTCGGACAGGCCTCCTACACCTTC. This codes for CASSLGQASYTF.

In this sample, this clone turned up a few times. This chain links TRBV9 with TRBJ2-7; TRBD2 matches 9 bases. Germline assignment: CDR1 SGDLS and CDR2 YYNGEE. V was clipped by 3 bases and J by 3 bases; unmatched bases: 4. The CDR3 runs 14 residues. CDR3 amino acids: CASSALAGSYEQYF. The CDR3 region has the DNA TGTGCCAGCAGCGCGCTAGCGGGAAGCTACGAGCAGTACTTC.

The rearrangement links TRBV6-2 or TRBV6-3 to TRBJ2-1; TRBD2 matches at 9 bases. Germline V lookup: CDR1 MNHEY, CDR2 SVGEGT. This CDR3 comprises 15 residues. V was clipped by 6 bases and J by 2 bases; unmatched bases: 5. CDR3 bases: TGTGCCAGCAGGCCTAGCGGGGACGCCTACAATGAGCAGTTCTTC. Its translation: CASRPSGDAYNEQFF.

V gene TRBV5-1 combines with J gene TRBJ2-3; 7 bases fit TRBD2. Germline V lookup: CDR1 SGHRS, CDR2 YFSETQ. The junction had 4 bases not matched to a gene; V was cut back by 3 bases and J by 0 bases. The CDR3 loop spans 15 amino acids. As DNA, the CDR3 is TGCGCCAGCAGCTGGAGCGGGGCTAGCACAGATACGCAGTATTTT. Its protein is CASSWSGASTDTQYF.

The V and J genes are TRBV19 and TRBJ2-1, with TRBD2 matching 12 bases. Germline V gene data show CDR1 as LNHDA and CDR2 as SQIVND (reference sequence). V was pared by 4 bases and J by 6 bases, with 4 bases of the junction left unmatched. The CDR3 extends over 15 amino acids. The CDR3 sequence is CASSKGLAGSNEQFF. CDR3 sequence (DNA): TGTGCCAGTAGTAAAGGACTAGCGGGATCCAATGAGCAGTTCTTC.

This clone occurred once. The chain carries TRBV20-1 and TRBJ2-1; 12 bases align to TRBD2. The junction had 4 bases not matched to a gene; V was cut back by 3 bases and J by 7 bases. The CDR3 spans 14 residues. Germline V CDR1 and CDR2: DFQATT, SNEGSKA (reference sequence). CDR3 nucleotide sequence: TGCAGTGCTAGTCGACTAGCGGGAGAAAATGAGCAGTTCTTC. Amino acids: CSASRLAGENEQFF.

This rearrangement joins TRBV6-2 or TRBV6-3 to TRBJ1-1; D might be TRBD1 (6 bases). V lost 2 bases and J lost 2, with 15 bases in between. This CDR3 contains 16 residues. CDR1 and CDR2 from the germline V gene are MNHEY and SVGEGT. CDR3 region: CASSYKAGDGNTEAFF. The CDR3 DNA follows: TGTGCCAGCAGTTACAAAGCAGGGGATGGAAACACTGAAGCTTTCTTT.

V is TRBV5-1 and J is TRBJ1-1; D perhaps matches TRBD1 (6 bases). Looked up from germline, CDR1 is SGHRS and CDR2 is YFSETQ. Trimming stripped 3 bases from V and 5 bases from J, with 14 bases between. The length of the CDR3 is 14 residues. CDR3 sequence: CASSWTGRGTEAFF. The CDR3, as DNA: TGCGCCAGCAGCTGGACGGGGAGGGGGACTGAAGCTTTCTTT.

The chain links TRBV2 to TRBJ2-3; a possible D gene is TRBD2 (5 bases). The ends were cut back, 3 bases at V and 10 bases at J, with 11 bases in the middle. This CDR3 region has 12 residues. CDR1 and CDR2 from the germline V gene are SNHLY and FYNNEI. This chain's CDR3 is CASSEMRVAQYF. The CDR3, as DNA: TGTGCCAGCAGTGAGATGCGGGTGGCGCAGTATTTT.

This chain joins TRBV29-1 and TRBJ2-5; 8 nucleotides align to TRBD2. CDR1 and CDR2 from the germline V gene are SQVTM and ANQGSEA. Trimming took 5 bases from V and 5 from J; bases not matched to a gene: 10. There are 14 residues in the CDR3. The CDR3, as DNA: TGCAGCGTTCGTTCCCGGGGGGGCCTTGAGACCCAGTACTTC. Translated, it gives CSVRSRGGLETQYF.